Listed below are T cell receptor beta chains from one sample, sequenced in a study of T cells in Graves' hyperthyroidism and ophthalmopathy. TCRdb processed the multiplex PCR reads anew with MiXCR; each CDR3 protein has one entry. Seen here are a few hundred thousand distinct CDR3 sequences, more than 15% observed once, and the top ten hold less than 3.5%. The sample consisted of blood. Receptors were obtained from a middle-aged woman with Graves' ophthalmopathy. The CDR3 runs from the conserved cysteine through the conserved F or W. D genes are given only for firm matches. Some rows have no size entry. The others give once, few or many, or a class for an expanded clone.

v_gene	j_gene	d_gene	abundance	CDR3aa	CDR3nt
TRBV14	TRBJ1-4	NA	many	CASSRLVSGDEKLFF	TGTGCCAGCAGCCGTCTGGTGTCAGGAGATGAAAAACTGTTTTTT
TRBV5-1	TRBJ2-3	NA	many	CASSSQPTSTDTQYF	TGCGCCAGCAGTTCCCAGCCAACTAGCACAGATACGCAGTATTTT
TRBV28	TRBJ2-1	NA	NA	CASIMDLRGDEQFF	TGTGCCAGCATAATGGACTTAAGGGGGGATGAGCAGTTCTTC
TRBV6-6	TRBJ2-3	NA	few	CASSYSFSWVDTQYF	TGTGCCAGCAGTTACTCGTTTAGCTGGGTGGATACGCAGTATTTT
TRBV30	TRBJ2-1	NA	many	CAWSPTGTEQFF	TGTGCCTGGAGTCCCACGGGGACTGAGCAGTTCTTC
TRBV10-2	TRBJ1-2	NA	few	CASSPGQGGGGYTF	TGCGCCAGCAGCCCGGGACAAGGAGGTGGTGGCTACACCTTC
TRBV3-1	TRBJ2-3	NA	many	CASSLRPGPEQYF	TGTGCCAGCAGCCTCCGACCGGGCCCAGAGCAGTATTTT
TRBV6-2/TRBV6-3	TRBJ2-3	TRBD2	NA	CASRNAGGTDTQYF	TGTGCCAGCAGAAACGCGGGGGGCACAGATACGCAGTATTTT
TRBV2	TRBJ2-1	NA	NA	CASSDVSGKSYEQFF	TGTGCCAGCAGTGACGTGAGCGGCAAGTCCTACGAGCAGTTCTTC
TRBV3-1	TRBJ2-2	NA	many	CASSQPGASTGELFF	TGTGCCAGCAGCCAACCCGGGGCGAGCACCGGGGAGCTGTTTTTT
TRBV6-1	TRBJ1-1	NA	NA	CASSQRTDLNTEAFF	TGTGCCAGCAGTCAACGGACAGACCTGAACACTGAAGCTTTCTTT
TRBV24-1	TRBJ1-4	NA	few	CATSDNRDSEEKLFF	TGTGCCACCAGTGACAACCGGGACTCTGAAGAAAAACTGTTTTTT
TRBV18	TRBJ2-7	TRBD2	NA	CASSPPGLADSSYEQYF	TGTGCCAGCTCACCTCCGGGACTAGCGGACAGCTCCTACGAGCAGTACTTC
TRBV2	TRBJ1-2	TRBD1	once	CASNLQGARNYGYTF	TGTGCCAGCAACCTACAGGGGGCAAGAAACTATGGCTACACCTTC
TRBV6-4	TRBJ1-1	TRBD1	NA	CATRDSSRGTEAFF	TGTGCCACCCGGGACAGTTCGAGAGGCACTGAAGCTTTCTTT
TRBV2	TRBJ1-4	NA	many	CASISRVVPNEKLFF	TGTGCCAGCATATCCAGGGTAGTGCCTAATGAAAAACTGTTTTTT
TRBV12-3/TRBV12-4	TRBJ1-2	NA	NA	CASSQGDHGYTF	TGTGCCAGCAGCCAGGGTGATCATGGCTACACCTTC
TRBV6-2/TRBV6-3	TRBJ1-2	TRBD1	many	CASRDTAGTDRGYTF	TGTGCCAGCAGGGATACCGCTGGGACAGATCGTGGCTACACCTTC
TRBV5-1	TRBJ2-1	TRBD2	NA	CASSLGTSGRMGEQFF	TGCGCCAGCAGCCTTGGGACTAGCGGGAGAATGGGTGAGCAGTTCTTC
TRBV12-3/TRBV12-4	TRBJ1-1	NA	many	CASRKTEIMNTEAFF	TGTGCCAGCAGGAAGACAGAGATCATGAACACTGAAGCTTTCTTT
TRBV6-2/TRBV6-3	TRBJ2-7	TRBD1	many	CASSYGQGVLYEQYF	TGTGCCAGCAGTTACGGACAGGGGGTTCTCTACGAGCAGTACTTC
TRBV3-1	TRBJ2-2	TRBD2	many	CASSPSTSATGELFF	TGTGCCAGCAGCCCATCGACTAGCGCCACCGGGGAGCTGTTTTTT
TRBV20-1	TRBJ2-3	TRBD2	NA	CSADNPRVAGGFTDTQYF	TGCAGTGCCGATAACCCAAGGGTAGCGGGGGGGTTCACAGATACGCAGTATTTT
TRBV10-3	TRBJ2-1	NA	NA	CAISEYGDSNYNEQFF	TGTGCCATCAGTGAGTACGGGGACTCTAACTACAATGAGCAGTTCTTC
TRBV18	TRBJ1-5	NA	few	CASSPNPVYSNQPQHF	TGTGCCAGCTCACCAAACCCAGTTTATAGCAATCAGCCCCAGCATTTT
TRBV2	TRBJ2-7	TRBD2	many	CASSEGLARYFEQYF	TGTGCCAGCAGTGAAGGACTAGCGCGATACTTCGAGCAGTACTTC
TRBV30	TRBJ2-2	NA	many	CAWSGLRASTGELFF	TGTGCCTGGAGTGGATTGCGGGCCTCCACCGGGGAGCTGTTTTTT
TRBV19	TRBJ1-1	NA	many	CASSTGQTSGWTEAFF	TGTGCCAGTAGTACAGGACAGACCTCCGGGTGGACTGAAGCTTTCTTT
TRBV25-1	TRBJ2-7	TRBD1	NA	CASKRTGVHEQYF	TGTGCCAGCAAGCGGACAGGGGTCCACGAGCAGTACTTC
TRBV7-2	TRBJ2-7	TRBD1	few	CASSPRTGAGEQYF	TGTGCCAGCAGCCCCAGGACAGGGGCGGGCGAGCAGTACTTC
TRBV19	TRBJ2-7	TRBD1	few	CASSIGQGKSYEQYF	TGTGCCAGTAGCATTGGACAGGGGAAATCCTACGAGCAGTACTTC
TRBV2	TRBJ2-5	TRBD2	many	CASSYTGLAGGRETQYF	TGTGCCAGCAGTTACACTGGACTAGCGGGAGGGCGGGAGACCCAGTACTTC
TRBV30	TRBJ2-7	NA	many	CAWTLSSYEQYF	TGTGCCTGGACCCTTTCCTCCTACGAGCAGTACTTC
TRBV11-2	TRBJ1-3	TRBD1	few	CASSSGQGISGNTIYF	TGTGCCAGCAGCTCCGGACAGGGGATCTCTGGAAACACCATATATTTT
TRBV12-3/TRBV12-4	TRBJ1-2	NA	NA	CASSTGVGVGGYTF	TGTGCCAGCAGCACGGGGGTTGGGGTCGGGGGCTACACCTTC
TRBV13	TRBJ1-1	NA	many	CASSVDNFEAFF	TGTGCCAGCAGCGTGGACAATTTTGAAGCTTTCTTT
TRBV15	TRBJ1-5	TRBD1	NA	CATSRDQWGQGVSNQPQHF	TGTGCCACCAGCAGAGATCAATGGGGACAGGGGGTTAGCAATCAGCCCCAGCATTTT
TRBV4-1	TRBJ2-1	TRBD1	NA	CASSPVVVRGRSHEQFF	TGCGCCAGCAGCCCCGTGGTAGTGAGGGGGCGGTCGCACGAGCAGTTCTTC
TRBV11-2	TRBJ2-3	TRBD2	NA	CASSLTGLAGGRADTQYF	TGTGCCAGCAGCTTAACGGGACTAGCGGGGGGGCGGGCAGATACGCAGTATTTT
TRBV29-1	TRBJ1-1	NA	many	CSVAGRDTEAFF	TGCAGCGTTGCAGGGAGGGACACTGAAGCTTTCTTT
TRBV28	TRBJ2-6	NA	many	CASRTPGTPSGANVLTF	TGTGCCAGCAGGACGCCCGGGACACCCTCTGGGGCCAACGTCCTGACTTTC
TRBV30	TRBJ2-7	TRBD1	many	CAWSAGQLEQYF	TGTGCCTGGAGTGCGGGACAGCTAGAGCAGTACTTC
TRBV20-1	TRBJ2-3	NA	many	CSVLLHADTQYF	TGCAGTGTCCTACTTCACGCAGATACGCAGTATTTT
TRBV12-3/TRBV12-4	TRBJ2-1	TRBD2	NA	CASSLEVAGGIYNEQFF	TGTGCCAGCAGTTTAGAAGTCGCGGGAGGGATCTACAATGAGCAGTTCTTC
TRBV20-1	TRBJ1-1	NA	many	CSARMSEAFF	TGCAGTGCTAGAATGTCTGAAGCTTTCTTT
TRBV2	TRBJ1-6	NA	many	CASSGSRAGVYSPLHF	TGTGCCAGCAGTGGAAGTCGGGCAGGGGTATACTCACCCCTCCACTTT